One T cell receptor (beta chain) is described in this entry. Its target is not known. In this CDR3 the conserved last residue, phenylalanine or tryptophan, is missing, so a read error is likely. The data originate from a study of tumor-infiltrating lymphocytes in primary liver carcinoma. The input was 400 to 500 ng total RNA; TCR beta cDNA was made from it with a constant-region primer. Slightly modified ARM-PCR, run as three nested multiplex PCR rounds, produced the TCR beta libraries. TRBV1-TRBV30 forward primers and a C-beta reverse primer were used in the first two PCR rounds, which each ran for about 10 cycles. Each CDR3 protein is one row after TCRdb ran MiXCR on the multiplex PCR reads. The sample gives about 100,000 distinct CDR3 sequences, approximately 70% of which show up once; 10% to 15% is in the top ten. Regarding the study as a whole: A small share of top clones, only about 7-25%, was found in all five tumor regions.

It was from around 20-30 mg of unsorted bulk tissue that RNA and DNA were co-extracted. Germline CDR1 and CDR2: SQVTM and ANQGSEA. This CDR3 spans 15 amino acids. The clonotype was recovered from a woman in her sixties or seventies with primary liver carcinoma and hepatitis B virus infection. The sample taken for sequencing was liver tumor tissue from sampling region 2. Documented subset: tumor region T2, inferior pole. The chain carries TRBV29-1 and TRBJ1-1; 10 nucleotides line up with TRBD1. Written as DNA, the CDR3 is TGCAGTCCAATACCGGGACAGGGGATTTACACTGAAGCTTTCCTT. Translating gives CSPIPGQGIYTEAFL.